This T cell receptor (beta chain) originates from a study of metastatic and nonmetastatic thyroid tumors. Study in general: Repertoire data that came from the blood and tumor or nodule tissue of malignant and benign thyroid patients were compared. Whole-study findings and limits: When malignant thyroid tumors were compared with benign nodules, TCR beta diversity was reportedly significantly higher in the malignant tumors. This held in both blood and tumor samples.

Regarding this clone: Its antigen is as yet unknown. Relative to the germline gene, one junction end is altered; a read error may explain this.

MiXCR reprocessed the PCR reads for TCRdb. The table lists about 40,000 clones, 18% of them singletons. This CDR3 has 15 amino acids. Per the germline V gene, CDR1 is MNHNS and CDR2 is SASEGT. Patients were all untreated before their thyroid surgery. The TCR was taken from a female donor with papillary thyroid cancer or a benign thyroid nodule (not recorded which). Some clones in this sample may be carry-over from other donors' samples. The sequenced sample consisted of tumor tissue. This chain uses TRBV6-1 with TRBJ1-2, with 7 bases matching TRBD1. The CDR3 here is CASSEPLQGLYGHTF. The CDR3 DNA follows: TGTGCCAGCAGTGAGCCCCTACAGGGGCTCTATGGCCACACCTTC.